This T cell receptor (beta chain) originates from a study of blood T cell repertoires in COVID-19. At the level of the study: Two negative PCRs, clearance, or symptom resolution had been documented for recovered Cohort 3 donors. From T cells, B-cell-depleted T cells, or PBMCs came the material, which was cDNA or gDNA.

Recruitment covered roughly 24 US areas and drew participants whose ages spanned roughly 18 to 89 years. The CDR3 covers 14 residues. V lost 2 bases to trimming and J lost 7 bases; unmatched junction nucleotides: 3. Germline V CDR1 and CDR2: MNHEY, SVGAGI. The method was immunoSEQ multiplex PCR; TCRdb's version includes in-frame clones alone and lacks a portion of them. The sample has some 300,000 clones, more than 75% seen once; the top ten hold around 2%. This sequence originates from an older woman in a cohort exposed to, infected with or recovered from COVID-19 (not recorded which). The rearrangement joins TRBV6-5 to TRBJ2-7, with 12 nucleotides matching TRBD2. The sequenced sample consisted of PBMCs or T cells enriched from blood (not recorded which). The DNA for the CDR3 is TGTGCCAGCAGTTACATCGGACTAGCGGGAGAGCAGTACTTC. This codes for CASSYIGLAGEQYF.